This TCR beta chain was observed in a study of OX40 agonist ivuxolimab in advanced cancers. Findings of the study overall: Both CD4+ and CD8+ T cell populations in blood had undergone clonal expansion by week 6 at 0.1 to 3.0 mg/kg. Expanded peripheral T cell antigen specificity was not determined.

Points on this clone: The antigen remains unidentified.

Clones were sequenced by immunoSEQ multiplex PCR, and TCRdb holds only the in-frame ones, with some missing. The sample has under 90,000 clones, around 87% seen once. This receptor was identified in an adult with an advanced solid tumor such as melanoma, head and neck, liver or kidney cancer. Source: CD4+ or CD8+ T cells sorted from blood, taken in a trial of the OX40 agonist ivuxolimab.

CDR3 protein: CASSEAQAKETQYF. As DNA, the CDR3 is TGTGCCAGCAGTGAAGCGCAAGCAAAAGAGACCCAGTACTTC. V usage is TRBV2 and J usage is TRBJ2-5; D unclear. This CDR3 spans 14 amino acids. In germline, CDR1 is SNHLY, CDR2 FYNNEI. Trimming stripped 0 bases from V and 3 bases from J, with 8 bases between.